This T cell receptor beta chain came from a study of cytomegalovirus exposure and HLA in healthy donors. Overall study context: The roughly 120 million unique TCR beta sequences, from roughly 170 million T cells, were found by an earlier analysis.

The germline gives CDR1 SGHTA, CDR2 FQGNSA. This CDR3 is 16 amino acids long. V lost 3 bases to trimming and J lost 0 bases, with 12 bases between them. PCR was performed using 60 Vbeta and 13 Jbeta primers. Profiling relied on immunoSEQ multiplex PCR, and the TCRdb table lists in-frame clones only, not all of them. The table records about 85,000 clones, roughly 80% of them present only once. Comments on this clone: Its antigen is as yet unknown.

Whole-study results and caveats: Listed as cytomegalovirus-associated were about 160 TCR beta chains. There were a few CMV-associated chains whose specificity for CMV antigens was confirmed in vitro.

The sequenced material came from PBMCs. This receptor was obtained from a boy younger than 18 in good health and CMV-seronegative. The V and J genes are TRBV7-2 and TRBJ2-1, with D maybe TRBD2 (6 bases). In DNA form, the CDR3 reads TGTGCCAGCAGCTTTGCGGCGGGATCCTCCTACAATGAGCAGTTCTTC. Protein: CASSFAAGSSYNEQFF.